This TCR beta chain was sequenced in a study of technical replicates of blood from four donors. Generated by immunoSEQ multiplex PCR, the TCRdb table keeps only in-frame clones and is missing some. This sample carries about 54,000 clones, approximately 94% of them seen once, and the ten largest clones take approximately 0.2%. The length of the CDR3 is 15 residues. In germline, CDR1 is MNHEY, CDR2 SVGAGI. Losses at the gene ends were 4 bases for V and 5 bases for J; bases not matched to a gene: 9. This receptor was taken from a human donor in good health. The source material was T cells isolated from PBMCs. The V and J genes are TRBV6-5 and TRBJ2-5, with 8 bases matching TRBD2. CDR3 residues: CASSWDKKRGETQYF. CDR3 coding DNA: TGTGCCAGCAGTTGGGACAAAAAGCGGGGGGAGACCCAGTACTTC.